The clone carrying this T cell receptor beta chain is categorized as medium-sized. The data are from a study of graft-versus-host responses after intestinal transplantation. This table comes from immunoSEQ multiplex PCR, and its TCRdb copy is limited to in-frame clones, with some not included. The sample holds roughly 15,000 clones, about 35% seen once. General study points: Recipient marrow showed GvH clones, some seen first in ileum or blood.

Irradiated stimulators labeled with violet dye, some 200,000 in number, were plated with some 200,000 CFSE-labeled responders. The source of this sequence is a human patient who received an intestinal transplant. The sample was alloreactive CD8+ T cells from a mixed lymphocyte reaction culture, taken before intestinal transplant. Noted subset: CFSE-low proliferating T cells sorted from roughly six-day pre-transplant mixed lymphocyte reaction (GvH or HvG direction).

The CDR3 bases are TGTGCCAGCAGTGAATGGAGGGGGCAGCCCCAGCATTTT. Its translation: CASSEWRGQPQHF. V gene TRBV6-1 combines with J gene TRBJ1-5, with a possible D match to TRBD1 (6 bases). The CDR3 sequence is 13 residues long. Trimming took 2 bases from V and 7 from J, leaving 9 bases between them. CDR1 MNHNS and CDR2 SASEGT come from the germline V gene.